These 8 T cell receptor beta chains share one sample of origin, sequenced in a study of blood T cell repertoires in COVID-19. Generated by immunoSEQ multiplex PCR, the TCRdb table keeps only in-frame clones and is missing some. The sample carries under 200,000 clones, 60% to 85% recorded once. The sample comprised peripheral blood. These receptors originate from a man aged 55 to 70 with active or convalescent COVID-19.

The genes are TRBV28 and TRBJ2-5; D gene uncertain. This CDR3 has 13 residues. CDR1 MDHEN and CDR2 SYDVKM come from the germline V gene. V was trimmed by 6 bases and J by 0 bases, leaving 8 bases between them. CDR3 region: CASSLQNQETQYF. The CDR3 DNA is TGTGCCAGCAGCCTACAGAACCAAGAGACCCAGTACTTC.

This clone was counted between two and nine times. The chain carries TRBV12-5 and TRBJ2-7, with 7 nucleotides matching TRBD2. V gave up 2 bases and J gave up 3 bases; unmatched junction bases: 13. Germline loops: CDR1 LGHNT, CDR2 FRNRAP. The CDR3 is 17 amino acids. The CDR3, as DNA: TGTGCTAGTGGTTTGTCACACGGGGCGGGAGAACTCTACGAGCAGTACTTC. Its translation: CASGLSHGAGELYEQYF. The full variable domain, its missing parts supplied by reference TRBV12-5 and TRBJ2-7, is DARVTQTPRHKVTEMGQEVTMRCQPILGHNTVFWYRQTMMQGLELLAYFRNRAPLDDSGMPKDRFSAEMPDATLATLKIQPSEPRDSAVYFCASGLSHGAGELYEQYFGPGTRLTVT.

The chain recombines TRBV29-1 with TRBJ2-2; D is unresolved. Trimming took 3 bases from V and 6 from J, leaving 5 bases between them. Germline V CDR1 and CDR2: SQVTM, ANQGSEA. The CDR3 is 11 residues long. CDR3 nucleotides: TGCAGCGTTGATCAGGCCGGGGAGCTGTTTTTT. This gives the protein CSVDQAGELFF.

The J gene is TRBJ2-3, the V gene TRBV6-5; D not resolved. V was pared by 4 bases and J by 7 bases, with 6 bases between. The CDR3 runs 11 residues. Germline assignment: CDR1 MNHEY and CDR2 SVGAGI. CDR3 sequence: CASSSGYTQYF. In nucleotides, the CDR3 is TGTGCCAGCAGTTCCGGGTATACGCAGTATTTT.

This sequence joins TRBV5-7 and TRBJ2-1; possible D gene TRBD2, 5 bases. TRBV5-7 is given ORF status, its function remaining uncertain. Deletions cut 4 bases from V and 6 bases from J, with 14 bases between. The CDR3 covers 14 residues. CDR3 in amino acids: CASSRSTRSNEQFF. As DNA, the CDR3 is TGTGCCAGCAGCCGATCAACTAGGTCCAATGAGCAGTTCTTC.

This clone showed up just once. The rearrangement uses TRBV4-1 and TRBJ2-7; D not resolved. V gave up 1 base and J gave up 0 bases, with 16 bases separating them. Germline-derived CDR1 and CDR2 are MGHRA and YSYEKL. The CDR3 covers 17 residues. Here the CDR3 reads CASSQVFAEFHSYEQYF. In nucleotides, the CDR3 is TGCGCCAGCAGCCAAGTGTTTGCGGAGTTCCACTCCTACGAGCAGTACTTC.

The V gene is TRBV4-3, the J gene TRBJ1-5; D uncertain. CDR3 length equals 15 residues. CDR1 is LGHNA, CDR2 YSLEER, per germline. Trimming pared 0 bases from V and 5 bases from J, leaving 11 bases between. Written as DNA, the CDR3 is TGCGCCAGCAGCCAAGATGGTCGGAGAGATCAGCCCCAGCATTTT. This encodes CASSQDGRRDQPQHF.

The V call is TRBV3-1 (or the pseudogene TRBV3-2), the J call TRBJ2-3, with 9 bases fitting TRBD2. Germline V lookup: CDR1 LGHDT, CDR2 YNNKEL (reference sequence). The CDR3 runs 16 residues. The junction had 5 bases not matched to a gene; V was cut back by 2 bases and J by 2 bases. CDR3 bases: TGTGCCAGCAGCCAAAATGGCGGGAGGGCCACAGATACGCAGTATTTT. Its protein is CASSQNGGRATDTQYF.